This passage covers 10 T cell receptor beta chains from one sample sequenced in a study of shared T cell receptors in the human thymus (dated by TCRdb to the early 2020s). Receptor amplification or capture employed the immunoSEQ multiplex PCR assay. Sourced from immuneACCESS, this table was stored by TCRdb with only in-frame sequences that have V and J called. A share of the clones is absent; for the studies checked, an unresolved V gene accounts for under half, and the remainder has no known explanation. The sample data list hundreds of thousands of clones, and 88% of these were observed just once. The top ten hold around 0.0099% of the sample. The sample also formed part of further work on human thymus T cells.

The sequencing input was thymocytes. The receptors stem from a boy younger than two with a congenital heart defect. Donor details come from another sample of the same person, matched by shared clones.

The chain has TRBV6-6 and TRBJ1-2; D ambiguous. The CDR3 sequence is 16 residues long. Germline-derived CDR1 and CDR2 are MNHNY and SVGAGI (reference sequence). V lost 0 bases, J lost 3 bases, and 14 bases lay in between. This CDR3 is CASSYSAPESDYGYTF. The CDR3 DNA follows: TGTGCCAGCAGTTACTCGGCTCCGGAGTCCGACTATGGCTACACCTTC.

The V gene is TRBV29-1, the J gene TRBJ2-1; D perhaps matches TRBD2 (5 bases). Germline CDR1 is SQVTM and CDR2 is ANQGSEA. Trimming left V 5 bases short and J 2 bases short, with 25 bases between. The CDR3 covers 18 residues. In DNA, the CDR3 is TGCAGCGTTTTGGTAGGGAGTATGGCGAAACCCACCTACAATGAGCAGTTCTTC. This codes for CSVLVGSMAKPTYNEQFF.

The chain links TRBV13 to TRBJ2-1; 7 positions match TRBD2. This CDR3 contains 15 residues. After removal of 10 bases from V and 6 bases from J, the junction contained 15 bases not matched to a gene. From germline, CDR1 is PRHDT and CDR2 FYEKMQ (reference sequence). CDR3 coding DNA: TGTGCCACCCTCGGTTGGACTAGTTTGTCCAATGAGCAGTTCTTC. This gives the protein CATLGWTSLSNEQFF.

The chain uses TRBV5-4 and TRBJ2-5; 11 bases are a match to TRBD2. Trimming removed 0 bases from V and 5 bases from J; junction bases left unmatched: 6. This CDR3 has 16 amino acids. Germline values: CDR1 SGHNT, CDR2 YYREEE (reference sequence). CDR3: CASSLAIAGGGETQYF. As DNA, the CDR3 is TGTGCCAGCAGCTTGGCGATAGCGGGAGGGGGGGAGACCCAGTACTTC.

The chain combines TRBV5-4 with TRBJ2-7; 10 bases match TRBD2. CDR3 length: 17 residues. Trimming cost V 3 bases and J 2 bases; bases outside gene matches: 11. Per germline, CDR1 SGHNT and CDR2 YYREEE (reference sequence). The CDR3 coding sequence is TGTGCCAGCAGCTCTAAGGGTAGCGGGAGGAAGGCCTACGAGCAGTACTTC. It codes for CASSSKGSGRKAYEQYF.

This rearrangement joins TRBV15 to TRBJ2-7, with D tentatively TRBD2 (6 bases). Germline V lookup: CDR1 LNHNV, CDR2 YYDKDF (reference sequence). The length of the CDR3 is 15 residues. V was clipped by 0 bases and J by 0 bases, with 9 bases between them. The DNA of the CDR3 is TGTGCCACCAGCAGAGAACCGGGAGACTCCTACGAGCAGTACTTC. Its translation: CATSREPGDSYEQYF. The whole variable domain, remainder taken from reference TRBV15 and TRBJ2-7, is DAMVIQNPRYQVTQFGKPVTLSCSQTLNHNVMYWYQQKSSQAPKLLFHYYDKDFNNEADTPDNFQSRRPNTSFCFLDIRSPGLGDTAMYLCATSREPGDSYEQYFGPGTRLTVT.

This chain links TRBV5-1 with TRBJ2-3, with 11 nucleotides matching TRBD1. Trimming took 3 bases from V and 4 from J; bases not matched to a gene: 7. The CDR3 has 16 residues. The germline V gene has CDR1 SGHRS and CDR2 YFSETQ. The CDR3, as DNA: TGCGCCAGCAGCTGTGGGGGGACAGGGGGGTCAGATACGCAGTATTTT. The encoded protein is CASSCGGTGGSDTQYF.

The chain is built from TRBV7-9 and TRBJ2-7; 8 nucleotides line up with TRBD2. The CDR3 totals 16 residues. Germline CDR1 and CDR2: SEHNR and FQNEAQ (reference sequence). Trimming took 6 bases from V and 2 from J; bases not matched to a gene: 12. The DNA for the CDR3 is TGTGCCAGCAGTCGCGGGAGGACTAGGAACCCCTACGAGCAGTACTTC. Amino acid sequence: CASSRGRTRNPYEQYF. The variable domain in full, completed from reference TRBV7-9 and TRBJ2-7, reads DTGVSQNPRHKITKRGQNVTFRCDPISEHNRLYWYRQTLGQGPEFLTYFQNEAQLEKSRLLSDRFSAERPKGSFSTLEIQRTEQGDSAMYLCASSRGRTRNPYEQYFGPGTRLTVT.

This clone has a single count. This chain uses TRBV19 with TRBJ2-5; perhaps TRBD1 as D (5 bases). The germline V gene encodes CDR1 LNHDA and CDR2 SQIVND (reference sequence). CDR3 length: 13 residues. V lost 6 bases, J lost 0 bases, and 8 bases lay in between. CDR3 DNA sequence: TGTGCCAGTAGACCGACAGACCAAGAGACCCAGTACTTC. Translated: CASRPTDQETQYF.

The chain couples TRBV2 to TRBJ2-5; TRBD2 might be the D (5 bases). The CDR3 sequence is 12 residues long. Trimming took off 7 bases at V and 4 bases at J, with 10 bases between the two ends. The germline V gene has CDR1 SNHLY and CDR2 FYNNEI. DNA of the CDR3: TGTGCCAGCATGAGAGGGTCAGAGACCCAGTACTTC. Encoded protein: CASMRGSETQYF.